Sequencing of this T cell receptor (beta chain) was carried out in a study of blood T cell repertoires in COVID-19. As for the study in general: From the United States, Italy and Spain came samples of acute and convalescent COVID-19. PBMCs, B-cell-depleted T cells, or T cells were the source of the cDNA or gDNA that made up the material.

How the authors handled the data: Amplification of reference gene primers was used by the study to estimate nucleated cell counts. Libraries were prepared by immunoSEQ multiplex PCR; TCRdb keeps only in-frame clonotypes and omits some of them. Clone size and the V and J calls come from that table; the DNA yielded D and trimming. The table includes under 150,000 clones, roughly 83% detected once. The CDR3 extends over 16 amino acids. The germline gives CDR1 SGHTA, CDR2 FQGTGA. J was trimmed by 4 bases and V by 3 bases; bases with no gene match: 7. Sequencing input: peripheral blood. The V and J genes are TRBV7-3 and TRBJ2-1; 9 bases are shared with TRBD1. The sequence was obtained from a man between 60 and 75 years old with acute or convalescent COVID-19. CDR3 bases: TGTGCCAGCAGCTTTGTTGGCGGACAGGGGTACAATGAGCAGTTCTTC. Translated: CASSFVGGQGYNEQFF.